This is a list of T cell receptor beta chains from one sample in a study of blood T cell repertoires in COVID-19. Sequencing used immunoSEQ multiplex PCR; TCRdb keeps in-frame clones, though not all of them. The sample has around 170,000 clones, more than 75% seen once. Sequencing used PBMCs or T cells enriched from blood (not recorded which). Receptor source: a woman aged 50 to 60 who had recovered from COVID-19. Both conserved end residues are part of each CDR3. The D gene is left open where the match is weak.

v_gene	d_gene	j_gene	CDR3aa
TRBV18	NA	TRBJ2-1	CASSPPVVRQNEQFF
TRBV29-1	TRBD1	TRBJ1-3	CSVGIGTGNGNTIYF
TRBV2	TRBD1	TRBJ1-5	CASSARGQQPQHF
TRBV4-1	TRBD1	TRBJ1-5	CASSRQGDQPQHF
TRBV4-3	TRBD1	TRBJ2-3	CASSQEEGQGADTQYF
TRBV18	TRBD1	TRBJ1-2	CASSRDSNYGYTF
TRBV5-1	NA	TRBJ2-7	CASSLDWQEQYF
TRBV7-8	NA	TRBJ2-3	CASSPSRVSTDTQYF
TRBV27	TRBD1	TRBJ2-5	CASSDRGDPQETQYF
TRBV7-8	TRBD1	TRBJ2-7	CASSLAPQGAYEQYF
TRBV4-1	NA	TRBJ1-6	CASSLDGGVSPLHF
TRBV19	TRBD2	TRBJ2-3	CASRKPPGLATDTQYF
TRBV4-1	TRBD2	TRBJ2-2	CASSRGGSGSGELFF
TRBV7-2	TRBD2	TRBJ2-3	CASSETSGRALETDTQYF
TRBV29-1	NA	TRBJ1-1	CSGNTGTTGTEAFF
TRBV9	NA	TRBJ1-2	CASSVTGGYNYGYTF
TRBV11-2	TRBD2	TRBJ2-7	CASSLVSSGSYEQYF
TRBV4-2	TRBD1	TRBJ1-1	CASSQADRGNTEAFF
TRBV11-2	TRBD1	TRBJ2-7	CASSLVTGGSYEQYF
TRBV30	TRBD2	TRBJ2-5	CAWSPPGRRTQETQYF